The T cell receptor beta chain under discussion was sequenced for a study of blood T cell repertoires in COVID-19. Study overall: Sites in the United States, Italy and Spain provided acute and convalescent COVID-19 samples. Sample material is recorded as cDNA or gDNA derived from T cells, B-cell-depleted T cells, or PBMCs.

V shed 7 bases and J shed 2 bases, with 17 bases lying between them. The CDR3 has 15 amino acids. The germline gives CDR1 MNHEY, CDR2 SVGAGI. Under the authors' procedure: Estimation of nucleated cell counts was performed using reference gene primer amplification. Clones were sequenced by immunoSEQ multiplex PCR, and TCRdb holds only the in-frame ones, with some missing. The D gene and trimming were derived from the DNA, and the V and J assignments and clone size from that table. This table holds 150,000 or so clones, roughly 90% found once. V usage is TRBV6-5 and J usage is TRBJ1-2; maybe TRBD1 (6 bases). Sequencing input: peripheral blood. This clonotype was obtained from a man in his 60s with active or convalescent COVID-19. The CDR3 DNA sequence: TGTGCCAGCACGGACAGCCCCCCAAGGAACTATGGCTACACCTTC. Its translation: CASTDSPPRNYGYTF.